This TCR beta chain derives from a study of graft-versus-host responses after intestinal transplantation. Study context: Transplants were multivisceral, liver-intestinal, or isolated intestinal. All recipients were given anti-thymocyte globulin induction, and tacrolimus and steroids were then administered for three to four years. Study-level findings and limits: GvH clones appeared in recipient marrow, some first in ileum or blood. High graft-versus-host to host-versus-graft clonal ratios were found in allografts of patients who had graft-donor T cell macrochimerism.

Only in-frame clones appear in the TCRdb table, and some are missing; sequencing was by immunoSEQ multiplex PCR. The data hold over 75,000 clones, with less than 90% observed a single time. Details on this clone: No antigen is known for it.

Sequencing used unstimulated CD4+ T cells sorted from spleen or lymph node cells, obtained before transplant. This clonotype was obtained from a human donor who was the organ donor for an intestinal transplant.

CDR3 coding DNA: TGCGCCAGCAGCCAAGTAACCGGGAGTGCGCAGTATTTT. It yields the protein CASSQVTGSAQYF. This chain connects TRBV4-3 to TRBJ2-3; a possible D gene is TRBD2 (6 bases). Germline V gene data show CDR1 as LGHNA and CDR2 as YSLEER. The CDR3 sequence is 13 residues long. V was clipped by 1 base and J by 10 bases, with 12 bases between them.